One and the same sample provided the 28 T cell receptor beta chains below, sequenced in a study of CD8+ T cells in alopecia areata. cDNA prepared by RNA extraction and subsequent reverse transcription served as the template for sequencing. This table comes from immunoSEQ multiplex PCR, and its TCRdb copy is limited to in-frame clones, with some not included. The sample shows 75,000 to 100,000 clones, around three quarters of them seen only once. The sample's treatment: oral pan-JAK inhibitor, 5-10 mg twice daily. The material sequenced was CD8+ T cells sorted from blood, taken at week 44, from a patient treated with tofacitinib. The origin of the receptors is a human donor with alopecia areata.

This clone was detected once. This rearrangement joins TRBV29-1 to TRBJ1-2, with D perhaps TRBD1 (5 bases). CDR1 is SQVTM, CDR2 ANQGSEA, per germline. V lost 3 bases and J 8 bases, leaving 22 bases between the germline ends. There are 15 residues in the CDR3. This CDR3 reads CSVESLQGRSGGYTF. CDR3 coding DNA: TGCAGCGTTGAGAGTCTGCAGGGTAGGTCCGGGGGCTACACCTTC.

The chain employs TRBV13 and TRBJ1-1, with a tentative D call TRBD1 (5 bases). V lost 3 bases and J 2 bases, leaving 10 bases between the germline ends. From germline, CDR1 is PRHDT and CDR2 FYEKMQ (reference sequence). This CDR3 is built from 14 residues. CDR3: CASSFQGKNTEAFF. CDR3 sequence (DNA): TGTGCCAGCAGCTTTCAGGGAAAAAACACTGAAGCTTTCTTT.

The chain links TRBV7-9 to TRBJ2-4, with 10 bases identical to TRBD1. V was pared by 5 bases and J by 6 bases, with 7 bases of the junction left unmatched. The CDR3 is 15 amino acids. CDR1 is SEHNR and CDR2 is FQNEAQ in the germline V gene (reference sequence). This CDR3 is CASSPGTGEGNIQYF. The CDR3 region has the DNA TGTGCCAGCAGCCCAGGGACAGGGGAGGGAAACATTCAGTACTTC.

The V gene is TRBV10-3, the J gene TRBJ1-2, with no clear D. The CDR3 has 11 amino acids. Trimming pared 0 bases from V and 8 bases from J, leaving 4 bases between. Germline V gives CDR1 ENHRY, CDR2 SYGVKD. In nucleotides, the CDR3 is TGTGCCATCAGTGAGTCGGTGGGCTACACCTTC. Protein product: CAISESVGYTF.

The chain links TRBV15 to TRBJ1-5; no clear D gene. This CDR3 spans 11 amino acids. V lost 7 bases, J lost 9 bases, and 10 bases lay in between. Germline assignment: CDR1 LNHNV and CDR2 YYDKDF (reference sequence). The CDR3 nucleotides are TGTGCCACCACGGGCCCGCGGCCCCAGCATTTT. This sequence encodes CATTGPRPQHF.

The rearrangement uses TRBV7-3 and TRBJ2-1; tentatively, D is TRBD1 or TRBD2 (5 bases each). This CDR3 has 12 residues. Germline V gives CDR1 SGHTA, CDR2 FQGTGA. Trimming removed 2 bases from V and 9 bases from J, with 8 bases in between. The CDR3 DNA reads TGTGCCAGCAGCTTAGGGGGAACTGAGCAGTTCTTC. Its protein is CASSLGGTEQFF.

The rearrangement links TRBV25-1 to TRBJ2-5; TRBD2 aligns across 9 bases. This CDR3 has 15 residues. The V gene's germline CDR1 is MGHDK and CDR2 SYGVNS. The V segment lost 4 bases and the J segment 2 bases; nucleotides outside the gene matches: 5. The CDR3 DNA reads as TGTGCCAGCAGTGTTTTGCTAGCGGGGCAAGAGACCCAGTACTTC. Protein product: CASSVLLAGQETQYF.

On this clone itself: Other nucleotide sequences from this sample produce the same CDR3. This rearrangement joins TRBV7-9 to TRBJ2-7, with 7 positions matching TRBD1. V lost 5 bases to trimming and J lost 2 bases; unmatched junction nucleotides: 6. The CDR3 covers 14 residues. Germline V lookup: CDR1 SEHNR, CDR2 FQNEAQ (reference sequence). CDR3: CASSPRDRAYEQYF. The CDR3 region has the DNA TGTGCCAGCAGCCCGAGGGACAGAGCCTACGAGCAGTACTTC.

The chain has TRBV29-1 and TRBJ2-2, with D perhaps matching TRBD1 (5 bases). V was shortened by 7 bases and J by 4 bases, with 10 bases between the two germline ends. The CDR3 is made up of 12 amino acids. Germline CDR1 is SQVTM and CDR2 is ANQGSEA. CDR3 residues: CSGVQGTGELFF. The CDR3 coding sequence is TGCAGCGGAGTCCAGGGCACCGGGGAGCTGTTTTTT.

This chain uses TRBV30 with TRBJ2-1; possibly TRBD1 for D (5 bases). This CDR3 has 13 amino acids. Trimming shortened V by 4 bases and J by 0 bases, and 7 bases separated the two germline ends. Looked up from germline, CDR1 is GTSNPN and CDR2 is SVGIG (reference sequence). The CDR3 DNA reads TGTGCCTGGAAGGGGATCTCCTACAATGAGCAGTTCTTC. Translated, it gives CAWKGISYNEQFF.

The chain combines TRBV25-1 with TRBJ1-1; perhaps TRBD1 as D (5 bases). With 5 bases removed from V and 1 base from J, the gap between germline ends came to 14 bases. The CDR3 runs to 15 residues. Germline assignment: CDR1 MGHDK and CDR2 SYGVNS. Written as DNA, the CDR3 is TGTGCCAGCAGTTACGGGGACGACGCGAACACTGAAGCTTTCTTT. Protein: CASSYGDDANTEAFF. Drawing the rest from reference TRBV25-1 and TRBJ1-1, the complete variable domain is EADIYQTPRYLVIGTGKKITLECSQTMGHDKMYWYQQDPGMELHLIHYSYGVNSTEKGDLSSESTVSRIRTEHFPLTLESARPSHTSQYLCASSYGDDANTEAFFGQGTRLTVV.

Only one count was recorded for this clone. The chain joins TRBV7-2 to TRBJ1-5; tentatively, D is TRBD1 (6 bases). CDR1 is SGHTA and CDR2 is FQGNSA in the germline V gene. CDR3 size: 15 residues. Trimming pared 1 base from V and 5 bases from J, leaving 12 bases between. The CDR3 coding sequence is TGTGCCAGCAGCTTAGGGTTAGGGGGAGATCAGCCCCAGCATTTT. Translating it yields CASSLGLGGDQPQHF.

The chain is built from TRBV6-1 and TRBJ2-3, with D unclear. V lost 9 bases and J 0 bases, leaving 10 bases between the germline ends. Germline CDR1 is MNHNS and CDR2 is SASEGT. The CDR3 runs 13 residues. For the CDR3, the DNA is TGTGCCAGTGATGTTGCTAGCACAGATACGCAGTATTTT. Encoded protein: CASDVASTDTQYF.

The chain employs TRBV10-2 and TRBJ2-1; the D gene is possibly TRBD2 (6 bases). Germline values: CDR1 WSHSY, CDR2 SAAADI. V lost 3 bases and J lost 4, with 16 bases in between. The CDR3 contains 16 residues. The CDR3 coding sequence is TGCGCCAGCAGTGACGCCGCGGGGAGCTTGTACAATGAGCAGTTCTTC. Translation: CASSDAAGSLYNEQFF.

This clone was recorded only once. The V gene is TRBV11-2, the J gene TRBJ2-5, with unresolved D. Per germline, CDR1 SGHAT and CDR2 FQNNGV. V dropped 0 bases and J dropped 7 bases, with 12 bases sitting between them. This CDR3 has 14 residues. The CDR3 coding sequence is TGTGCCAGCAGCTTAGAGTCAGGCCCGGGGACCCAGTACTTC. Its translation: CASSLESGPGTQYF.

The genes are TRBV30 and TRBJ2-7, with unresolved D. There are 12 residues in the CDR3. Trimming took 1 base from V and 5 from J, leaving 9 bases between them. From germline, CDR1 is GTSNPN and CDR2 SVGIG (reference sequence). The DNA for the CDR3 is TGTGCCTGGAGTGCAGGTGGGAACGAGCAGTACTTC. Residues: CAWSAGGNEQYF.

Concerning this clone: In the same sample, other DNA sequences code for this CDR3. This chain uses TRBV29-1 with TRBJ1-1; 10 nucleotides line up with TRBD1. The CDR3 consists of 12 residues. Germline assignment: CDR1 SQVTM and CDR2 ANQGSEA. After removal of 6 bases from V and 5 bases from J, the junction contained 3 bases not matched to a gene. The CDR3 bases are TGCAGCGTGCCGGGACAGGGGACTGAAGCTTTCTTT. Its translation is CSVPGQGTEAFF.

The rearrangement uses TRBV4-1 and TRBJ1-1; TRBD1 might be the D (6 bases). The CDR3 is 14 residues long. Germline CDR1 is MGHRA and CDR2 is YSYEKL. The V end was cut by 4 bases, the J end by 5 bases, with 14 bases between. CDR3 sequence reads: CASSRQEGVTEAFF. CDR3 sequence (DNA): TGCGCCAGCAGCCGACAGGAGGGAGTAACTGAAGCTTTCTTT.

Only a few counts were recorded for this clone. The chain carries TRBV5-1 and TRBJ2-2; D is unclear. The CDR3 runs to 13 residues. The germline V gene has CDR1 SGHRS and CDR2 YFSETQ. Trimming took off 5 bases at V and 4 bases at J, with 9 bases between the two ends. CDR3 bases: TGCGCCAGCAGATCCGGGTCCACCGGGGAGCTGTTTTTT. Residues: CASRSGSTGELFF.

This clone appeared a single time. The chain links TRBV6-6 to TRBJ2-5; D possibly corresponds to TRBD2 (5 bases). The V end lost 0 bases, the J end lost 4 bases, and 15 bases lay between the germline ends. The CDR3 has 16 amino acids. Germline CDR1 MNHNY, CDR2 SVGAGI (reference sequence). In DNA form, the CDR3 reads TGTGCCAGCAGTTACTCCCTAAGCGGCGAAACAGAGACCCAGTACTTC. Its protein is CASSYSLSGETETQYF.

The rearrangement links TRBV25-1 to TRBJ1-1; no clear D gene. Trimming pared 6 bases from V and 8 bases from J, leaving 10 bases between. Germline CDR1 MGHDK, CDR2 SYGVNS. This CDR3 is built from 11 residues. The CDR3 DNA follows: TGTGCCAGCAGGGATGGGTACGAAGCTTTCTTT. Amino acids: CASRDGYEAFF.

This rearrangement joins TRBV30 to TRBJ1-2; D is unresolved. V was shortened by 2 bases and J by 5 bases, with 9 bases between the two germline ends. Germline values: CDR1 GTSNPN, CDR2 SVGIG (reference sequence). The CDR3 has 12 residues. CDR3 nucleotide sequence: TGTGCCTGGAGTAGTGGGCAGTATGGCTACACCTTC. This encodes CAWSSGQYGYTF.

The CDR3 region has the DNA TGTGCCAGCAGTTTCTGGGGTAACACTGAAGCTTTCTTT. Residues: CASSFWGNTEAFF. The V call is TRBV27, the J call TRBJ1-1, with unresolved D. V lost 3 bases, J lost 2 bases, and 7 bases lay in between. CDR3 length: 13 residues. CDR1 is MNHEY, CDR2 SMNVEV, per germline (reference sequence).

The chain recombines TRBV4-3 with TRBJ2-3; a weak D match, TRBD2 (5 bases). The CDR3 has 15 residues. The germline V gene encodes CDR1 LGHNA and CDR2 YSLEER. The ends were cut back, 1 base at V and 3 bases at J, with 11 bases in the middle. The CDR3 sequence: CASSQAGSRTDTQYF. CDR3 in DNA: TGCGCCAGCAGCCAAGCGGGGTCTCGGACAGATACGCAGTATTTT.

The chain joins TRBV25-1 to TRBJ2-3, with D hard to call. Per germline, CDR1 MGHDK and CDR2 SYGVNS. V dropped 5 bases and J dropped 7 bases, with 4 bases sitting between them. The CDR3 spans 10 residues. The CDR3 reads CASSRHTQYF. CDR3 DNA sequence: TGTGCCAGCAGTAGGCATACGCAGTATTTT.

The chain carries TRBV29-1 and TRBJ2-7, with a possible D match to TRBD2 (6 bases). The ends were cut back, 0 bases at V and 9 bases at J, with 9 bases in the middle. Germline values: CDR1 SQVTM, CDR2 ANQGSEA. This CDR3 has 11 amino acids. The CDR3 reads CSVEEEGVQYF. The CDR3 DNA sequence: TGCAGCGTTGAAGAGGAGGGAGTGCAGTACTTC.

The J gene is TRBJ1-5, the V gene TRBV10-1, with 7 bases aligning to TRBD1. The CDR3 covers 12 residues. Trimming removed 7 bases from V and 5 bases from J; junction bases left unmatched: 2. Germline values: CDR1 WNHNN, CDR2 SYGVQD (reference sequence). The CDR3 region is CASKTGDQPQHF. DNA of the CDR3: TGCGCCAGCAAAACAGGGGATCAGCCCCAGCATTTT.

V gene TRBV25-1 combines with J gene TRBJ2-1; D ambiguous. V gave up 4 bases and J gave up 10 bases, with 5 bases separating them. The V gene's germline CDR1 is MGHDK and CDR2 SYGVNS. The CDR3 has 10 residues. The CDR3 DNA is TGTGCCAGCAGTGGTTTAGAGCAGTTCTTC. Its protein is CASSGLEQFF.